This entry describes one T cell receptor beta chain. Its antigen is not identified. The sample belongs to a study of T cells in narcolepsy. The overall study: Donors had narcolepsy type 1 or type 2, or were healthy controls.

The study's findings and limits: No autoreactive T cell clone sequences appeared in some memory CD4+ repertoires. Comparing one patient's CSF and blood CD4+ clonotypes highlighted HCRT- and TRIB2-specific autoreactive clonotypes.

V lost 6 bases to trimming and J lost 6 bases; unmatched junction nucleotides: 7. Looked up from germline, CDR1 is SGHAT and CDR2 is FQNNGV. The CDR3 runs 15 residues. The method was immunoSEQ multiplex PCR; TCRdb's version includes in-frame clones alone and lacks a portion of them. The sample shows approximately 25,000 clones, about four fifths of them seen only once. The chain has TRBV11-2 and TRBJ2-2, with 10 bases matching TRBD2. Input material: CD45RA- memory CD4+ T cells from PBMCs. The TCR sequence derives from a human donor with narcolepsy. CDR3 DNA: TGTGCCAGCAGACCGAGCGGGGGGGCCGCCGGGGAGCTGTTTTTT. Translated: CASRPSGGAAGELFF. Full variable domain (missing parts from reference TRBV11-2 and TRBJ2-2): EAGVAQSPRYKIIEKRQSVAFWCNPISGHATLYWYQQILGQGPKLLIQFQNNGVVDDSQLPKDRFSAERLKGVDSTLKIQPAKLEDSAVYLCASRPSGGAAGELFFGEGSRLTVL.